This T cell receptor (beta chain) is from a study of T cell responses to AZD1222 COVID-19 vaccine. About this clone: The antigen remains unidentified.

The assay was immunoSEQ multiplex PCR, and TCRdb's table has in-frame clones only and misses some. The data hold 100,000 or so clones, with 89% observed a single time. Whole-study results and caveats: Spike-spanning, vaccine-associated CD4 TCRs were dominant at 160-218 and 743-854. Most donors were white British and more were female, and clonal diversity was possibly underestimated. Spike-specific TCR breadth and depth rose after two AZD1222 doses.

Deletions cut 9 bases from V and 7 bases from J, with 13 bases between. The CDR3 length is 11 residues. Germline CDR1 reads MNHEY; CDR2 reads SVGAGI. The chain uses TRBV6-5 and TRBJ2-7; D ambiguous. The specimen was peripheral blood, collected 28 days after the second AZD1222 dose. The sequence was obtained from an adult who received the AZD1222 COVID-19 vaccine. CDR3 DNA sequence: TGTGCCAGTTCCACGTTGGAGGAGCAGTACTTC. Translating it yields CASSTLEEQYF.